This TCR beta chain derives from a study of tumor and adjacent non-tumor tissue in lung cancer. Background on the study: The cohort had 12 adenocarcinoma, 2 squamous cell and 1 small cell patients. Patients were aged about 31 to 85, roughly nine men and 5 women, stage I to III.

The table lists this clonotype with a few counts. Antigen unknown. Per the germline V gene, CDR1 is DFQATT and CDR2 is SNEGSKA (reference sequence). Trimming cost V 6 bases and J 1 base, with 19 bases left between them. The CDR3 loop spans 16 amino acids. General study findings and limits: Top 100 clones took a larger repertoire share in normal lung.

TCRbeta libraries were built with three rounds of nested PCR, modified from ARM-PCR. In TCRdb, the multiplex PCR reads were re-called with MiXCR into one record per CDR3 protein. The data show around 200,000 distinct CDR3 sequences, about 76% seen once. This sample's RNA came from whole unsorted tissue. This TCR was recovered from a man in his sixties with non-small cell lung cancer. The V gene is TRBV20-1, the J gene TRBJ2-1, with a tentative D call TRBD2 (6 bases). The specimen sequenced was lung tumor tissue. As DNA, the CDR3 is TGCAGTGCCACTCCCAGAGGGGCGGGGTCCTACAATGAGCAGTTCTTC. Its protein product is CSATPRGAGSYNEQFF.